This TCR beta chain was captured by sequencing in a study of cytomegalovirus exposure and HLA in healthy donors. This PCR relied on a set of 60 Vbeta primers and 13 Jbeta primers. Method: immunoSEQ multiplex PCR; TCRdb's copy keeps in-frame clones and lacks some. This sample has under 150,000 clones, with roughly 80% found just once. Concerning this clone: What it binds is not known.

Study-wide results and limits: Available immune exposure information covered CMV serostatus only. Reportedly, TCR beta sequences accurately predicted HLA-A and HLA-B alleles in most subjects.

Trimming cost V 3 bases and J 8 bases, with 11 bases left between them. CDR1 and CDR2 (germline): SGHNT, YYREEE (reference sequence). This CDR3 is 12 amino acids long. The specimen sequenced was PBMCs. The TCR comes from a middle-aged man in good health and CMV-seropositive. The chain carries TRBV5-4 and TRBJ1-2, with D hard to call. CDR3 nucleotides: TGTGCCAGCAGCTGGAGTTCTCGGGGCTACACCTTC. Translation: CASSWSSRGYTF.